The clone carrying this TCR beta chain came up many times. Its specificity is unknown. Read data end 3 residues before the CDR3 end; the end is taken from the germline J gene. This sample was taken from a study of T cell clonality in common variable immunodeficiency. Findings of the study overall: Compared with controls, CVID subjects had fewer shared TCRbeta clones.

Only in-frame clones appear in the TCRdb table, and some are missing; sequencing was by immunoSEQ multiplex PCR. Singletons are absent from the sample, which has about 59,000 clones. Caucasian heritage predominated among both patients and controls. The CDR3 is made up of 15 amino acids. Germline CDR1 is DFQATT and CDR2 is SNEGSKA (reference sequence). The specimen sequenced was peripheral blood mononuclear cells. This clonotype originated in a person between 18 and 75 years old in good health. The chain recombines TRBV20-1 with TRBJ2-3, with a possible D match to TRBD2 (6 bases). CDR3: CSARPGGPYQETQYF. The CDR3 bases that were read are TGCAGTGCCCGCCCCGGGGGACCGTACCAAGAGACG.